This T cell receptor beta chain was identified in a study of blood T cell repertoires in COVID-19. The wider study: Specimens from acute and convalescent COVID-19 originated in the United States, Italy and Spain. Sources were T cells, B-cell-depleted T cells, or PBMCs; the material itself was cDNA or gDNA.

This CDR3 is 14 amino acids long. Germline CDR1 and CDR2: SNHLY and FYNNEI. With 4 bases clipped from V and 7 bases from J, the junction kept 9 bases outside the gene matches. Clones were sequenced by immunoSEQ multiplex PCR, and TCRdb holds only the in-frame ones, with some missing. The sample yields 140,000 to 150,000 clones, 60% to 85% seen once. This clonotype was sampled from a woman aged 55-70 years with acute or convalescent COVID-19. V and J are TRBV2 and TRBJ1-2; 7 bases match TRBD1. The sequenced sample consisted of peripheral blood. The CDR3 here is CASSGVDRFSGYTF. CDR3 coding DNA: TGTGCCAGCAGTGGTGTGGACAGGTTCTCTGGCTACACCTTC.